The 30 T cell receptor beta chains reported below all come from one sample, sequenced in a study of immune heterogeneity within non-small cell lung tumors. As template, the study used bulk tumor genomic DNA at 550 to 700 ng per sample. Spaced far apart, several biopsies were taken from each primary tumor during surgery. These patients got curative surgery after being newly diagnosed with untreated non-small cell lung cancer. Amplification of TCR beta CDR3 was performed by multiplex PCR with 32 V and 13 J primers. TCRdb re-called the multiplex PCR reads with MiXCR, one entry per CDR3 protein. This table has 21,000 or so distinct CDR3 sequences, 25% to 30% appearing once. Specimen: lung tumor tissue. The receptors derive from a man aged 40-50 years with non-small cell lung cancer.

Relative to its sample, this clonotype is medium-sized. DNA for the CDR3: TGTGCCAGCAGTTTTTTGGTAGCGGGAGGGCAGGTATACGAGCAGTACTTC. It yields the protein CASSFLVAGGQVYEQYF. The genes are TRBV12-3 or TRBV12-4 and TRBJ2-7, with TRBD2 identical over 11 bases. CDR3 length: 17 amino acids. The ends lost 3 bases at V and 4 bases at J; junction bases unmatched: 11.

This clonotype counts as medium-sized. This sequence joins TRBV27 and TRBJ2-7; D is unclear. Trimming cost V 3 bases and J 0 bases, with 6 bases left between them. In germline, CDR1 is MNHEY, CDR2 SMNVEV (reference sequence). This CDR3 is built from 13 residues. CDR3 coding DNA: TGTGCCAGCAGTTTCTTAAACTCCTACGAGCAGTACTTC. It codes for CASSFLNSYEQYF.

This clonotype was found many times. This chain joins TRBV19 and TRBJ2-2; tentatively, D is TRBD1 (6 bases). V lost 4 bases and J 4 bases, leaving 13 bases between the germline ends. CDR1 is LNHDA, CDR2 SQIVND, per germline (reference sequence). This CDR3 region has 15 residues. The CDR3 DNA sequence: TGTGCCAGTAGTAACGACAGGCTCCCCACCGGGGAGCTGTTTTTT. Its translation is CASSNDRLPTGELFF.

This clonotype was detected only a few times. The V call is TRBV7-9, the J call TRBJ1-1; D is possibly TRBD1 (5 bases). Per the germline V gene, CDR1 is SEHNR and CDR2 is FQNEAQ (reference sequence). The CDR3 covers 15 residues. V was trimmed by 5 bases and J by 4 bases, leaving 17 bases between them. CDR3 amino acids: CASSQIGGSRTEAFF. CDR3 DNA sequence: TGTGCCAGCAGCCAGATCGGGGGGAGCCGCACTGAAGCTTTCTTT.

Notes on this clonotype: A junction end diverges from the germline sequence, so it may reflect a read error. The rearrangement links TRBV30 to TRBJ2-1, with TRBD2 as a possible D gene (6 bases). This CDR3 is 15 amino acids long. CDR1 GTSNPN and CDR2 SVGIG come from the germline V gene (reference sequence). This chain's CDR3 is CAWDRDFSSYNEKFF. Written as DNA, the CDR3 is TGTGCCTGGGATCGGGACTTCAGCTCCTACAATGAGAAGTTCTTC.

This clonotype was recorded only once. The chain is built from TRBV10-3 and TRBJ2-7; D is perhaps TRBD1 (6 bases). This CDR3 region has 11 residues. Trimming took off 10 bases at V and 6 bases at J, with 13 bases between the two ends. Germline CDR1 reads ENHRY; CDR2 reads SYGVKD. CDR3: CATKTGSEQYF. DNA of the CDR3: TGTGCCACAAAGACAGGCTCCGAGCAGTACTTC.

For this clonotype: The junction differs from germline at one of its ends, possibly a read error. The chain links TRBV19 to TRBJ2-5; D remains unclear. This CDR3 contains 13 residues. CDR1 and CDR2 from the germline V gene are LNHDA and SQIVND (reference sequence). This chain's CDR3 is CVSSITVQETQYF. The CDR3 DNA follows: TGTGTCAGTAGTATAACAGTACAAGAGACCCAGTACTTC.

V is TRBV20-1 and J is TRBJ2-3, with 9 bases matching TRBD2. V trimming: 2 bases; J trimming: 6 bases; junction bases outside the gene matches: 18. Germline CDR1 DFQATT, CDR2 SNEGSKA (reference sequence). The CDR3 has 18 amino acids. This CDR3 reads CSARSLLAGDLTWDTQYF. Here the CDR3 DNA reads TGCAGTGCTAGAAGCCTACTAGCGGGCGACCTCACCTGGGATACGCAGTATTTT.

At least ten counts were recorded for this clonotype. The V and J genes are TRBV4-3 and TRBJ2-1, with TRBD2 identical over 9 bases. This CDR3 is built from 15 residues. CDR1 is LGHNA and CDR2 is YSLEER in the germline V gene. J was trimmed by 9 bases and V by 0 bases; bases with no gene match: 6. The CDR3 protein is CASSQDVRREGEQFF. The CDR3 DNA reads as TGCGCCAGCAGCCAAGATGTAAGGCGGGAGGGTGAGCAGTTCTTC.

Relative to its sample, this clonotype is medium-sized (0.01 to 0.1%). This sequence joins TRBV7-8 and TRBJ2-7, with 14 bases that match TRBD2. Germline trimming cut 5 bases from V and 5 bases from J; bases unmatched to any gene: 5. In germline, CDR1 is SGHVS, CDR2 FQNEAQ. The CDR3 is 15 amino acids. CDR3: CASSDPGLAGDEQYF. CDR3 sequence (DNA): TGTGCCAGCAGCGACCCGGGACTAGCGGGAGACGAGCAGTACTTC. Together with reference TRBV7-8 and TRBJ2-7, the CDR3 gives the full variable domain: GAGVSQSPRYKVAKRGQDVALRCDPISGHVSLFWYQQALGQGPEFLTYFQNEAQLDKSGLPSDRFFAERPEGSVSTLKIQRTQQEDSAVYLCASSDPGLAGDEQYFGPGTRLTVT.

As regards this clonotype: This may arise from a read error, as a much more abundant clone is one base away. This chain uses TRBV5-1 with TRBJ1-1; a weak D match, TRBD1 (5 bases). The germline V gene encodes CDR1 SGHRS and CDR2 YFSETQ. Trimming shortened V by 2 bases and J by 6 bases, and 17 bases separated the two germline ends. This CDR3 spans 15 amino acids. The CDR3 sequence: CASSLTGLGWAEAFF. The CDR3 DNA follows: TGCGCCAGCAGCTTAACGGGACTTGGTTGGGCTGAAGCTTTCTTT.

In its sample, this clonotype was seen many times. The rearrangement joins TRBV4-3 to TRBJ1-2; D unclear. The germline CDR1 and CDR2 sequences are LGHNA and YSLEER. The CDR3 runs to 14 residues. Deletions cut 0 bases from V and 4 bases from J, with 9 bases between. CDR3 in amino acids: CASSQDQDGYGYTF. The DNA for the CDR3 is TGCGCCAGCAGCCAAGATCAGGACGGCTATGGCTACACCTTC.

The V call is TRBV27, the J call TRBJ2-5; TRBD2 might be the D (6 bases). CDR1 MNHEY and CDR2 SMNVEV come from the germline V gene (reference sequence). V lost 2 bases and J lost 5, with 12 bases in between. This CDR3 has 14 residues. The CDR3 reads CASSLIGAGETQYF. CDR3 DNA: TGTGCCAGCAGTTTAATAGGGGCGGGGGAGACCCAGTACTTC.

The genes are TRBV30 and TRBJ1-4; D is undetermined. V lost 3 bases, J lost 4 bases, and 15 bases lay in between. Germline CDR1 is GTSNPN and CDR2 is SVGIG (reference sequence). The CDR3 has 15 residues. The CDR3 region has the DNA TGTGCCTGGAGGGACCCGGGAAGGGATAATGAAAAACTGTTTTTT. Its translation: CAWRDPGRDNEKLFF. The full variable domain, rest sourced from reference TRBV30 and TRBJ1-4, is SQTIHQWPATLVQPVGSPLSLECTVEGTSNPNLYWYRQAAGRGLQLLFYSVGIGQISSEVPQNLSASRPQDRQFILSSKKLLLSDSGFYLCAWRDPGRDNEKLFFGSGTQLSVL.

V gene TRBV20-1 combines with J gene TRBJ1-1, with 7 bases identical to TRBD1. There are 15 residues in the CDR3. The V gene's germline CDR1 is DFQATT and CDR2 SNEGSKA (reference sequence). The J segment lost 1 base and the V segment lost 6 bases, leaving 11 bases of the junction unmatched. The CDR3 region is CSASPPQGTNTEAFF. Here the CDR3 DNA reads TGCAGTGCCTCACCCCCACAGGGGACGAACACTGAAGCTTTCTTT.

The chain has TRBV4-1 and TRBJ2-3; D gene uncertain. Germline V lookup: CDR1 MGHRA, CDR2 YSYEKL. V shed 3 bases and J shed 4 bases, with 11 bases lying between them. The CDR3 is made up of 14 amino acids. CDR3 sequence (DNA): TGCGCCAGCAGCCAGGGTCGAGCGTCAGATACGCAGTATTTT. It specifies CASSQGRASDTQYF.

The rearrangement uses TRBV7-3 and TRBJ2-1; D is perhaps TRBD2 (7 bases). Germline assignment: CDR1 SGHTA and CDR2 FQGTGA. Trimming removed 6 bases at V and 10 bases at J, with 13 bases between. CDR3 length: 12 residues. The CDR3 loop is CASSQRGGEQFF. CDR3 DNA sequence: TGTGCCAGCAGTCAAAGGGGGGGAGAGCAGTTCTTC.

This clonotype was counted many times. In nucleotides, the CDR3 is TGCAGTGCTAGTTCTTCGCGGAACTATGGCTACACCTTC. Protein: CSASSSRNYGYTF. The chain recombines TRBV20-1 with TRBJ1-2; D is unclear. This CDR3 region has 13 residues. Germline lookup yields CDR1 DFQATT and CDR2 SNEGSKA (reference sequence). The ends were cut back, 3 bases at V and 2 bases at J, with 10 bases in the middle.

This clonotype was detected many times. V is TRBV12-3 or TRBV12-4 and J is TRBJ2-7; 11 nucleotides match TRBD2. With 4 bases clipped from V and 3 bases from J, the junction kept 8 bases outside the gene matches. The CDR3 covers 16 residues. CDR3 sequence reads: CASSSHGTSGNYEQYF. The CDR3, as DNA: TGTGCCAGCAGTTCACACGGGACTAGCGGTAACTACGAGCAGTACTTC.

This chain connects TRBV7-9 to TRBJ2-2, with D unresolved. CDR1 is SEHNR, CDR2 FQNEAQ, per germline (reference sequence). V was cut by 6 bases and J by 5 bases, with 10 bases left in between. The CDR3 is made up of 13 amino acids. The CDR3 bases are TGTGCCAGCAGTTTCCACGAAACCGGGGAGCTGTTTTTT. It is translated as CASSFHETGELFF.

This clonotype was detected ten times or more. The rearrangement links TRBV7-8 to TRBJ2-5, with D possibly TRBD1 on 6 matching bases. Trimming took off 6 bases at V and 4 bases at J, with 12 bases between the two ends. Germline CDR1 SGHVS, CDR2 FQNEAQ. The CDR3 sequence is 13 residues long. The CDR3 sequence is CASRLNRVETQYF. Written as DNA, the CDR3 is TGTGCCAGCAGATTAAACAGGGTAGAGACCCAGTACTTC.

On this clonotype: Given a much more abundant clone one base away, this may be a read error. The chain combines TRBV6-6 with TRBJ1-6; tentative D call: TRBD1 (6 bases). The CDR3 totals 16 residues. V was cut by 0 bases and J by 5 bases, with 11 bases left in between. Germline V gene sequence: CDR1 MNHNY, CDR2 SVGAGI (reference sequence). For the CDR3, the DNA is TGTGCCAGCAGTTACTCGCGCGGGACAAATAATTCACCCCTCCACTTT. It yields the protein CASSYSRGTNNSPLHF.

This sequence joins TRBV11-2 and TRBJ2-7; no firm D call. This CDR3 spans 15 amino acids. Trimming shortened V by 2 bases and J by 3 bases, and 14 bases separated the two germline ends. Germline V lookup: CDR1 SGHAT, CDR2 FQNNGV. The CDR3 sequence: CASSLSTGPLYEQYF. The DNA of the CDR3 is TGTGCCAGCAGCTTATCCACCGGACCACTCTACGAGCAGTACTTC.

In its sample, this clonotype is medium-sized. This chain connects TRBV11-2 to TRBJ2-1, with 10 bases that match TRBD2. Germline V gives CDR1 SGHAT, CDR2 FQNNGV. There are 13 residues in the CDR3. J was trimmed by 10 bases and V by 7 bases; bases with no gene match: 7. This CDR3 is CASKASGSGEQFF. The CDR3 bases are TGTGCCAGCAAGGCTAGCGGGAGTGGAGAGCAGTTCTTC.

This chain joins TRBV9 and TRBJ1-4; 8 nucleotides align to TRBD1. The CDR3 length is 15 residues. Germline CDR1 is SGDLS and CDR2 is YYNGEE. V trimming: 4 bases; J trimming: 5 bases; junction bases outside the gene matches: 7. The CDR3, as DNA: TGTGCCAGCAGCCAACAGGGGGTTGCAAATGAAAAACTGTTTTTT. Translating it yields CASSQQGVANEKLFF.

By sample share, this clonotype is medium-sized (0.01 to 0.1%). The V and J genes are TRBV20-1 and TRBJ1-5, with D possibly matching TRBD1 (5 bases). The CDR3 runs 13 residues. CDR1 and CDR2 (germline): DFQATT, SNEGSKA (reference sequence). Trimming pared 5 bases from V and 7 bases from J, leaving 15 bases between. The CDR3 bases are TGCAGTGCTGGCCTCTCGGGGCCGCAGCCCCAGCATTTT. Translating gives CSAGLSGPQPQHF.

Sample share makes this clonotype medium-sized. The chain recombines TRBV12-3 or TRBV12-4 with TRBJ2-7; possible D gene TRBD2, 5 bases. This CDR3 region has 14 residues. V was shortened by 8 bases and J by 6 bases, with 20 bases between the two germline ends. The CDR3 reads CASSLSAEAGEQYF. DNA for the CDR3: TGTGCCAGCTCTCTGAGTGCCGAGGCGGGCGAGCAGTACTTC.

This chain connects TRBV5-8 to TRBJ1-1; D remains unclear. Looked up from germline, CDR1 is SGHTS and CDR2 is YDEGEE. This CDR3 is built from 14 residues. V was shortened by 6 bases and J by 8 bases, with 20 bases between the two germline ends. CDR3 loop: CASNDPGRSKEAFF. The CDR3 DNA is TGTGCCAGCAACGACCCGGGCAGGTCGAAAGAAGCTTTCTTT.

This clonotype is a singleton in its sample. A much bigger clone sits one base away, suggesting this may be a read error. The CDR3 DNA reads as TGCAGTGCTAGTTCTTTGCGGAACTATGGCTACACCTTC. Amino acid sequence: CSASSLRNYGYTF. The chain is built from TRBV20-1 and TRBJ1-2; D is unresolved. Germline V lookup: CDR1 DFQATT, CDR2 SNEGSKA (reference sequence). This CDR3 spans 13 amino acids. Trimming cost V 3 bases and J 2 bases, with 10 bases left between them.

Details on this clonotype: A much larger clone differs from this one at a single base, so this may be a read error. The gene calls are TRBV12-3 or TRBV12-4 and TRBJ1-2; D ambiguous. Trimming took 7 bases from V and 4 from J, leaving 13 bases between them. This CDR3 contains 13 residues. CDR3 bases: TGTGCCAGCACGGGAAAGGGAATCTATGGCTACACCTTC. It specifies CASTGKGIYGYTF.